The clone carrying this T cell receptor beta chain appeared a single time. The data derive from a study of blood T cell repertoires in COVID-19. Study background: Samples came from the United States, Italy and Spain, spanning acute and convalescent COVID-19. T cells, B-cell-depleted T cells, or PBMCs supplied cDNA or gDNA.

Germline CDR1 is MNHEY and CDR2 is SMNVEV (reference sequence). The germline V and J ends were trimmed by 4 bases and 7 bases, with 8 bases remaining between them. The CDR3 covers 12 residues. In the study's own analysis: Estimates of nucleated cell counts were drawn from the amplification of reference gene primers. TCRdb's table, derived via immunoSEQ multiplex PCR, lists solely in-frame clones and lacks some. V and J calls plus clone size are reproduced from that table; the DNA served to infer D and trimming. Here the sample spans approximately 230,000 clones, around 89% being singletons. Enrolment of Seattle patients took place during active infection, and they were followed longitudinally.

Input material: peripheral blood. The J gene is TRBJ2-1, the V gene TRBV27; D is unresolved. The receptor was isolated from a woman aged 25 to 39 with COVID-19, enrolled during active disease. In nucleotides, the CDR3 is TGTGCCAGCAGTTCCCTCGGGAATGAGCAGTTCTTC. It translates to CASSSLGNEQFF.